The sequence of this T cell receptor (beta chain) was determined in a study of OX40 agonist ivuxolimab in advanced cancers. Regarding the study as a whole: At doses 0.1 to 3.0 mg/kg, CD4+ and CD8+ clones expanded.

Sequencing was performed with immunoSEQ multiplex PCR; in TCRdb, only in-frame clones are kept and a portion is missing. The repertoire holds around 100,000 clones, approximately 90% seen once, with 0.31% in the top ten. Worth noting for this clone: The antigen remains undetermined.

Germline V gives CDR1 MNHEY, CDR2 SMNVEV (reference sequence). CDR3 length: 14 amino acids. Germline trimming cut 1 base from V and 6 bases from J; bases unmatched to any gene: 2. This clonotype originated in an adult with an advanced solid tumor such as melanoma, head and neck, liver or kidney cancer. V is TRBV27 and J is TRBJ2-1; 8 bases match TRBD1. This specimen was CD4+ or CD8+ T cells sorted from blood, taken in a trial of the OX40 agonist ivuxolimab. This CDR3 reads CASSLWDRRNEQFF. CDR3 nucleotides: TGTGCCAGCAGTTTATGGGACAGGCGCAATGAGCAGTTCTTC.